What follows are 8 T cell receptor beta chains derived from one specimen sequenced in a study of T cell changes during pregnancy in multiple sclerosis. Assay used: immunoSEQ multiplex PCR; TCRdb lists only in-frame clones, some missing. The table lists some 49,000 clones, almost 90% of them singletons. The sample in question was peripheral blood, obtained after pregnancy. The source of these receptors is a female donor in good health, enrolled as a control in a pregnancy study.

This clone showed up just once. The chain recombines TRBV5-4 with TRBJ2-3; D ambiguous. The CDR3 contains 12 residues. Germline V gene data show CDR1 as SGHNT and CDR2 as YYREEE (reference sequence). Trimming shortened V by 1 base and J by 4 bases, and 4 bases separated the two germline ends. The DNA for the CDR3 is TGTGCCAGCAGCTTGTGGCCAGATACGCAGTATTTT. It is translated as CASSLWPDTQYF. The full variable domain, with the rest looked up from reference TRBV5-4 and TRBJ2-3, is ETGVTQSPTHLIKTRGQQVTLRCSSQSGHNTVSWYQQALGQGPQFIFQYYREEENGRGNFPPRFSGLQFPNYSSELNVNALELDDSALYLCASSLWPDTQYFGPGTRLTVL.

This clone was found many times. V gene TRBV6-5 combines with J gene TRBJ1-6; possibly TRBD1 for D (5 bases). The germline gives CDR1 MNHEY, CDR2 SVGAGI. Trimming cost V 2 bases and J 6 bases, with 11 bases left between them. This CDR3 region has 15 residues. The CDR3 sequence is CASSYLTASNSPLHF. In DNA form, the CDR3 reads TGTGCCAGCAGTTACCTGACAGCTTCTAATTCACCCCTCCACTTT.

The J gene is TRBJ1-1, the V gene TRBV30; D call uncertain. V was trimmed by 4 bases and J by 1 base, leaving 10 bases between them. Germline CDR1 and CDR2: GTSNPN and SVGIG (reference sequence). The CDR3 runs 13 residues. The CDR3 here is CAWTGRRNTEAFF. CDR3 coding DNA: TGTGCCTGGACGGGAAGGCGGAACACTGAAGCTTTCTTT.

In nucleotides, the CDR3 is TGTGCCAGCAGTGAGAGAGTGCTTGGAAACACCATATATTTT. This translates into CASSERVLGNTIYF. This rearrangement joins TRBV6-1 to TRBJ1-3; D is ambiguous. The V gene lost 3 bases and the J gene lost 3 bases, with 9 bases spanning the gap. The germline V gene encodes CDR1 MNHNS and CDR2 SASEGT. The CDR3 has 14 amino acids.

The rearrangement uses TRBV27 and TRBJ2-3; D is unclear. This CDR3 is 11 amino acids long. Deletions cut 3 bases from V and 6 bases from J, with 4 bases between. Per the germline V gene, CDR1 is MNHEY and CDR2 is SMNVEV (reference sequence). Here the CDR3 reads CASSFSDTQYF. In DNA, the CDR3 is TGTGCCAGCAGTTTCTCCGATACGCAGTATTTT.

V usage is TRBV19 and J usage is TRBJ2-1; 9 nucleotides align to TRBD2. Germline CDR1 LNHDA, CDR2 SQIVND (reference sequence). V trimming: 5 bases; J trimming: 5 bases; junction bases outside the gene matches: 13. The CDR3 consists of 17 residues. CDR3 sequence reads: CASSGGGAGRGHNEQFF. For the CDR3, the DNA is TGTGCCAGTAGTGGCGGGGGGGCGGGCCGGGGACACAATGAGCAGTTCTTC. Full variable domain (outside the CDR3, taken from reference TRBV19 and TRBJ2-1): DGGITQSPKYLFRKEGQNVTLSCEQNLNHDAMYWYRQDPGQGLRLIYYSQIVNDFQKGDIAEGYSVSREKKESFPLTVTSAQKNPTAFYLCASSGGGAGRGHNEQFFGPGTRLTVL.

The chain recombines TRBV5-1 with TRBJ2-1; 9 nucleotides line up with TRBD2. CDR3 size: 17 residues. With 2 bases clipped from V and 8 bases from J, the junction kept 14 bases outside the gene matches. The V gene's germline CDR1 is SGHRS and CDR2 YFSETQ. CDR3 in DNA: TGCGCCAGCAGCTTCCCCCCGCTAGCGGGGAATAACCATGAGCAGTTCTTC. It is translated as CASSFPPLAGNNHEQFF.

This clone was seen only once. This chain connects TRBV9 to TRBJ1-2; D gene unclear. Germline loops: CDR1 SGDLS, CDR2 YYNGEE. Trimming took 0 bases from V and 2 from J, leaving 11 bases between them. The CDR3 runs to 15 residues. CDR3 nucleotides: TGTGCCAGCAGCGTAGGGCGGATCGGGAACTATGGCTACACCTTC. As protein: CASSVGRIGNYGYTF.